These 12 T cell receptor beta chains were all obtained from the same sample, sequenced in a study of blood T cell repertoires in COVID-19. TCRdb's table, derived via immunoSEQ multiplex PCR, lists solely in-frame clones and lacks some. Counted here are some 47,000 clones, approximately 90% occurring once; the ten biggest clones make up 4.5% to 5.5%. The specimen was peripheral blood. These receptors were taken from a man aged 65-85 years with acute or convalescent COVID-19.

This clone was detected only a few times. J is TRBJ2-7 and V is TRBV7-9; possibly TRBD1 for D (5 bases). The CDR3 runs 15 residues. Germline-derived CDR1 and CDR2 are SEHNR and FQNEAQ (reference sequence). The ends were cut back, 2 bases at V and 5 bases at J, with 16 bases in the middle. CDR3 bases: TGTGCCAGCAGCTTAAGGACATTGGGGCGTAACGAGCAGTACTTC. Its protein is CASSLRTLGRNEQYF.

CDR3 loop: CASSSSSAPSTDTQYF. The CDR3 DNA is TGTGCCAGCAGCTCCTCTAGCGCTCCTAGCACAGATACGCAGTATTTT. The J gene is TRBJ2-3, the V gene TRBV9; weak D call: TRBD2 (6 bases). V was trimmed by 4 bases and J by 0 bases, leaving 15 bases between them. The CDR3 is made up of 16 amino acids. In germline, CDR1 is SGDLS, CDR2 YYNGEE. The entire variable domain, with the rest obtained from reference TRBV9 and TRBJ2-3, is as follows: DSGVTQTPKHLITATGQRVTLRCSPRSGDLSVYWYQQSLDQGLQFLIQYYNGEERAKGNILERFSAQQFPDLHSELNLSSLELGDSALYFCASSSSSAPSTDTQYFGPGTRLTVL.

The chain employs TRBV11-2 and TRBJ2-7, with a weak D call TRBD2 (5 bases). Trimming took 4 bases from V and 3 from J, leaving 13 bases between them. This CDR3 has 14 amino acids. Per germline, CDR1 SGHAT and CDR2 FQNNGV. This chain's CDR3 is CASSYHGGSYEQYF. The DNA for the CDR3 is TGTGCCAGCAGCTATCACGGAGGAAGCTACGAGCAGTACTTC.

The chain is built from TRBV28 and TRBJ2-6; maybe TRBD2 (7 bases). Germline V gene sequence: CDR1 MDHEN, CDR2 SYDVKM. This CDR3 spans 15 amino acids. Trimming cost V 9 bases and J 0 bases, with 12 bases left between them. CDR3 coding DNA: TGTGCCAGTCGGGGGGCCAACTCTGGGGCCAACGTCCTGACTTTC. Its protein product is CASRGANSGANVLTF.

The chain has TRBV5-4 and TRBJ1-2; D perhaps matches TRBD1 (6 bases). V lost 4 bases to trimming and J lost 5 bases, with 12 bases between them. Germline V gene data show CDR1 as SGHNT and CDR2 as YYREEE (reference sequence). This CDR3 has 13 amino acids. Here the CDR3 DNA reads TGTGCCAGCAGCGCGATCAGGGGATATGGCTACACCTTC. Its translation: CASSAIRGYGYTF.

The gene calls are TRBV5-6 and TRBJ1-4, with 7 positions matching TRBD1. Germline-derived CDR1 and CDR2 are SGHDT and YYEEEE. The ends lost 3 bases at V and 6 bases at J; junction bases unmatched: 11. The CDR3 loop spans 16 amino acids. This CDR3 is CASSWGDITGDEKLFF. The CDR3 coding sequence is TGTGCCAGCAGCTGGGGGGACATCACAGGGGATGAAAAACTGTTTTTT.

For this clone: Compared with germline, one end of the junction differs, possibly owing to a read error. The chain links TRBV6-5 to TRBJ1-2; 7 bases match TRBD1. The germline gives CDR1 MNHEY, CDR2 SVGAGI. The CDR3 is 12 amino acids. Here the CDR3 reads CAGRQGSFSYTF. DNA for the CDR3: TGTGCCGGCAGACAGGGTAGTTTTAGCTACACCTTC.

This chain joins TRBV3-1 (or the pseudogene TRBV3-2) and TRBJ2-3; D is possibly TRBD2 (6 bases). V was cut by 2 bases and J by 3 bases, with 18 bases left in between. Germline V gene data show CDR1 as LGHDT and CDR2 as YNNKEL (reference sequence). This CDR3 contains 17 residues. Here the CDR3 DNA reads TGTGCCAGCAGCCAACTTGTTTTGCCGGGGGAAACAGATACGCAGTATTTT. Translated, it gives CASSQLVLPGETDTQYF.

The chain carries TRBV30 and TRBJ1-6; no clear D. The CDR3 extends over 16 amino acids. Trimming removed 1 base from V and 0 bases from J, with 10 bases in between. The germline V gene encodes CDR1 GTSNPN and CDR2 SVGIG (reference sequence). DNA for the CDR3: TGTGCCTGGAGTGATAAGAGTAGCTCCTATAATTCACCCCTCCACTTT. Translated, it gives CAWSDKSSSYNSPLHF. The full variable domain, rest sourced from reference TRBV30 and TRBJ1-6, is SQTIHQWPATLVQPVGSPLSLECTVEGTSNPNLYWYRQAAGRGLQLLFYSVGIGQISSEVPQNLSASRPQDRQFILSSKKLLLSDSGFYLCAWSDKSSSYNSPLHFGNGTRLTVT.

The chain joins TRBV11-2 to TRBJ2-3, with TRBD2 matching 10 bases. The CDR3 consists of 16 residues. The V gene end was trimmed by 5 bases and the J gene end by 3 bases; junction bases not matched to a gene: 8. Germline CDR1 is SGHAT and CDR2 is FQNNGV. CDR3 sequence reads: CASSPIAGGQTDTQYF. The CDR3 region has the DNA TGTGCCAGCAGCCCCATAGCGGGGGGTCAGACAGATACGCAGTATTTT.

V is TRBV12-3 or TRBV12-4 and J is TRBJ1-2; 7 bases align to TRBD1. J gave up 2 bases and V 5 bases, and 2 bases lay outside the gene matches. The CDR3 runs 13 residues. DNA for the CDR3: TGTGCCAGCAGTGTGGACAGGAACTATGGCTACACCTTC. It codes for CASSVDRNYGYTF.

This chain connects TRBV10-3 to TRBJ2-7; D is possibly TRBD2 (6 bases). Germline V gene sequence: CDR1 ENHRY, CDR2 SYGVKD. The CDR3 is made up of 14 amino acids. The V end was cut by 10 bases, the J end by 3 bases, with 19 bases between. CDR3 DNA: TGTGCCAGTCGCTCGGGGGTATGGAGCTACGAGCAGTACTTC. Translated, it gives CASRSGVWSYEQYF.